This T cell receptor beta chain was recovered during a study of shared clonotypes between healthy human individuals. From germline, CDR1 is MNHNS and CDR2 SASEGT. CDR3 size: 13 residues. V was trimmed by 6 bases and J by 5 bases, leaving 14 bases between them. Profiling relied on immunoSEQ multiplex PCR, and the TCRdb table lists in-frame clones only, not all of them. The repertoire consists of approximately 510,000 clones, with around 79% occurring once and the leading ten covering 13%. In unsorted samples, genomic DNA was obtained using around 100 million PBMCs. The receptor's source is a woman aged 40 to 50 in good health. Some clones in this sample may be carry-over from other donors' samples. The chain carries TRBV6-1 and TRBJ2-7, with a possible D match to TRBD1 (5 bases). Input material: PBMCs. This CDR3 reads CASRESGFHEQYF. The CDR3 DNA is TGTGCCAGCAGGGAGTCAGGGTTCCACGAGCAGTACTTC.